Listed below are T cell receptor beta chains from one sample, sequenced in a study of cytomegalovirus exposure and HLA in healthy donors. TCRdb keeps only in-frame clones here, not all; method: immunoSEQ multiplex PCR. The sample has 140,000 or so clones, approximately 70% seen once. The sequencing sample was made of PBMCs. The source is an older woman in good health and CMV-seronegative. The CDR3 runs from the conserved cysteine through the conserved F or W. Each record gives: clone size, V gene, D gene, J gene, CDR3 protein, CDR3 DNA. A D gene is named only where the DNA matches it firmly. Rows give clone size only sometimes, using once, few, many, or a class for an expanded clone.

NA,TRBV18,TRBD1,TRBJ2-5,CASSPLFRGQETQYF,TGTGCCAGCTCACCCCTGTTCAGGGGGCAGGAGACCCAGTACTTC
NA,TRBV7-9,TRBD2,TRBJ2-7,CASSLILATTSYEQYF,TGTGCCAGCAGCTTAATACTAGCGACCACCTCCTACGAGCAGTACTTC
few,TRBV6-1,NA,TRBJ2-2,CASSERGGTGELFF,TGTGCCAGCAGTGAAAGGGGGGGCACCGGGGAGCTGTTTTTT
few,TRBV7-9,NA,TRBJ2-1,CASSLAQNNEQFF,TGTGCCAGCAGCTTAGCACAGAACAATGAGCAGTTCTTC
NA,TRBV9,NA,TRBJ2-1,CASSSRTVAYNEQFF,TGTGCCAGCAGCTCCCGGACAGTAGCGTACAATGAGCAGTTCTTC
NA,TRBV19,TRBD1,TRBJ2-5,CASSMGGDRGGETQYF,TGTGCCAGTAGTATGGGGGGGGACAGGGGGGGTGAGACCCAGTACTTC
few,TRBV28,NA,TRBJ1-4,CASSLIRSTNEKLFF,TGTGCCAGCAGTTTAATTCGTTCAACTAATGAAAAACTGTTTTTT
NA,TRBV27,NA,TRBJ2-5,CASSGLIRETQYF,TGTGCCAGCTCCGGACTAATTCGAGAGACCCAGTACTTC
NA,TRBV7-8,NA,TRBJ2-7,CASRSGRFSYEQYF,TGTGCCAGCAGGAGTGGGAGGTTCTCCTACGAGCAGTACTTC
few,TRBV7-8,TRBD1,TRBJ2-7,CASTAGTGVSYEQYF,TGTGCCAGCACCGCAGGGACAGGGGTTTCCTACGAGCAGTACTTC
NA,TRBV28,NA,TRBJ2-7,CASSPNPGTASSYEQYF,TGTGCCAGCAGTCCAAACCCCGGGACTGCGAGCTCCTACGAGCAGTACTTC
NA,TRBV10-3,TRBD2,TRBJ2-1,CAISERVAGNNEQFF,TGTGCCATCAGTGAAAGGGTAGCGGGGAACAATGAGCAGTTCTTC
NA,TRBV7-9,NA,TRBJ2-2,CASSPRTLNTGELFF,TGTGCCAGCAGCCCGAGGACTTTGAACACCGGGGAGCTGTTTTTT
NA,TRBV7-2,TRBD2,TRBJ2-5,CASSSPAGGYQETQYF,TGTGCCAGCAGCTCGCCAGCGGGGGGCTACCAAGAGACCCAGTACTTC
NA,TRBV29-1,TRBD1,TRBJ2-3,CSVRTGGFVDTQYF,TGCAGCGTTCGTACAGGGGGCTTTGTAGATACGCAGTATTTT
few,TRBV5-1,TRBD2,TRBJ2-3,CASSLGIAGADTQYF,TGCGCCAGCAGCTTGGGAATAGCGGGAGCAGATACGCAGTATTTT
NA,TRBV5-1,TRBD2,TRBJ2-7,CASSLGGLAVSYEQYF,TGCGCCAGCAGCCTGGGGGGACTAGCGGTCTCCTACGAGCAGTACTTC
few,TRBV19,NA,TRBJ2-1,CASNAQGLNEQFF,TGTGCCAGTAACGCGCAGGGTCTCAATGAGCAGTTCTTC
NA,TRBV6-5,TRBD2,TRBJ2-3,CASSFQTSGSTDTQYF,TGTGCCAGCAGTTTTCAGACTAGCGGTAGCACAGATACGCAGTATTTT
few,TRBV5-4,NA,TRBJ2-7,CASSLGGGITYEQYF,TGTGCCAGCAGCTTGGGTGGCGGGATTACCTACGAGCAGTACTTC
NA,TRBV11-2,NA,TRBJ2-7,CASSLDSLGPSPYEQYF,TGTGCCAGCAGCTTAGATTCTCTGGGCCCCTCCCCCTACGAGCAGTACTTC
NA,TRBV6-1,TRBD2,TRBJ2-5,CASRPWGEGETQYF,TGTGCCAGCAGACCTTGGGGGGAGGGAGAGACCCAGTACTTC
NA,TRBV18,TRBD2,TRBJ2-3,CASSPVLAGALGDTQYF,TGTGCCAGCTCACCTGTACTAGCGGGAGCTTTAGGAGATACGCAGTATTTT
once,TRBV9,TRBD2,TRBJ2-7,CASSDGLAGLYEQYF,TGTGCCAGCAGCGATGGACTAGCGGGCCTCTACGAGCAGTACTTC
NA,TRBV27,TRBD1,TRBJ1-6,CASSTPTGYSSPLHF,TGTGCCAGCAGTACCCCGACAGGGTATAGCTCACCCCTCCACTTT
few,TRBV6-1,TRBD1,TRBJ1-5,CASSEATGVGNQPQHF,TGTGCCAGCAGTGAAGCTACAGGGGTGGGCAATCAGCCCCAGCATTTT
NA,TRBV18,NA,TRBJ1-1,CASSPARLSTEASF,TGTGCCAGCTCACCAGCCCGACTGAGCACTGAAGCTTCCTTT
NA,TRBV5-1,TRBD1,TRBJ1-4,CASSLYPGQGNEKLFF,TGCGCCAGCAGCTTGTATCCGGGACAGGGGAATGAAAAACTGTTTTTT
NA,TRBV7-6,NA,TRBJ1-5,CASSLGLGGNQPQHF,TGTGCCAGCAGCTTGGGTTTAGGAGGCAATCAGCCCCAGCATTTT
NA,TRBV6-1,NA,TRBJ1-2,CASSDSTESYGYTF,TGTGCCAGCAGTGACTCGACAGAATCCTATGGCTACACCTTC
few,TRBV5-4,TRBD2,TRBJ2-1,CASSPNSGRAYNEQFF,TGTGCCAGCAGCCCTAATAGCGGGAGGGCCTACAATGAGCAGTTCTTC